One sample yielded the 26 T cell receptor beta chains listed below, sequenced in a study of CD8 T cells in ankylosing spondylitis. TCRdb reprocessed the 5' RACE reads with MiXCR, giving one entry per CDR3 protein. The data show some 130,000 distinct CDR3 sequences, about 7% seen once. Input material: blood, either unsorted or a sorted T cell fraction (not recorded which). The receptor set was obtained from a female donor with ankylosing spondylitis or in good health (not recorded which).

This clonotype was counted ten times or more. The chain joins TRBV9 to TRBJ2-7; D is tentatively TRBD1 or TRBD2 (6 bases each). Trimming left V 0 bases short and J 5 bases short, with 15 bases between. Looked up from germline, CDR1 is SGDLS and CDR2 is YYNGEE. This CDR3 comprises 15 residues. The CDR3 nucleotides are TGTGCCAGCAGCGTAGATCGGGGGCGCTTCCACGAGCAGTACTTC. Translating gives CASSVDRGRFHEQYF.

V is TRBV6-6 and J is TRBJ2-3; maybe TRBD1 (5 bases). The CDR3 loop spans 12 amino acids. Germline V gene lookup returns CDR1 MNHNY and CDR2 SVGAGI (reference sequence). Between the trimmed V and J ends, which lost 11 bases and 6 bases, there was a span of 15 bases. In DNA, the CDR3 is TGTGCCGCCCAGGGTAGAGGCGATACGCAGTATTTT. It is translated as CAAQGRGDTQYF.

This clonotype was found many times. Here the CDR3 reads CASSLAGLTDTQYF. The DNA for the CDR3 is TGTGCCAGCAGCTTAGCGGGACTCACAGATACGCAGTATTTT. This chain joins TRBV7-2 and TRBJ2-3; TRBD2 might be the D (6 bases). The CDR3 covers 14 residues. V dropped 0 bases and J dropped 2 bases, with 6 bases sitting between them. Germline CDR1 and CDR2: SGHTA and FQGNSA. Drawing the rest from reference TRBV7-2 and TRBJ2-3, the complete variable domain is GAGVSQSPSNKVTEKGKDVELRCDPISGHTALYWYRQSLGQGLEFLIYFQGNSAPDKSGLPSDRFSAERTGGSVSTLTIQRTQQEDSAVYLCASSLAGLTDTQYFGPGTRLTVL.

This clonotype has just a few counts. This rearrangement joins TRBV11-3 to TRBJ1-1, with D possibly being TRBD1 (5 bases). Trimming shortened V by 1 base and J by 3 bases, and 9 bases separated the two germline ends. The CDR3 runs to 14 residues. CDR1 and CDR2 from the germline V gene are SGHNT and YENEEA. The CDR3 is CASSLGGTHTEAFF. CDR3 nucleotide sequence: TGTGCCAGCAGCTTAGGTGGGACCCACACTGAAGCTTTCTTT.

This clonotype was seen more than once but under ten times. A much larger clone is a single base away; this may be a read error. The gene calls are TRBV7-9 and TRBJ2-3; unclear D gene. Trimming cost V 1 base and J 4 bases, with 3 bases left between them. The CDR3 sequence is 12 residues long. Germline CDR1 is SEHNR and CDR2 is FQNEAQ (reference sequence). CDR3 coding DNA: TGTGCCAGCAGCTTAGTCGCAGATACGCAGTATTTT. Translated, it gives CASSLVADTQYF. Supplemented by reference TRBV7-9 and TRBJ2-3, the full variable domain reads DTGVSQNPRHKITKRGQNVTFRCDPISEHNRLYWYRQTLGQGPEFLTYFQNEAQLEKSRLLSDRFSAERPKGSFSTLEIQRTEQGDSAMYLCASSLVADTQYFGPGTRLTVL.

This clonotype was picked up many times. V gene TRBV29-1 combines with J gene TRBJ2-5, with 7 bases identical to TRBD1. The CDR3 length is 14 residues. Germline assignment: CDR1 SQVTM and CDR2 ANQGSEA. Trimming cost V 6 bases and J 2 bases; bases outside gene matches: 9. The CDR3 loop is CSVRQGQRQETQYF. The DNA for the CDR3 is TGCAGCGTCCGACAGGGACAGAGACAAGAGACCCAGTACTTC.

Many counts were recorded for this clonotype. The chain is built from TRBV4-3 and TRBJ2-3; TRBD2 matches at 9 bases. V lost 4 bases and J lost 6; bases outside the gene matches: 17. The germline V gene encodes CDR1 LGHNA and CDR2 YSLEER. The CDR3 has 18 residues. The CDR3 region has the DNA TGCGCCAGCAGCCGCGGGGGGAGCGGGGGGCCTGGCGGGGATACGCAGTATTTT. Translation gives CASSRGGSGGPGGDTQYF.

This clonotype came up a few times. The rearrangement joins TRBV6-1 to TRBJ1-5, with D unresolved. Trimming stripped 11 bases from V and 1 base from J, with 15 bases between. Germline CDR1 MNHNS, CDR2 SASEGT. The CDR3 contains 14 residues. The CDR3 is CASHWEQSNQPQHF. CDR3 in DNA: TGTGCCTCCCATTGGGAACAAAGCAATCAGCCCCAGCATTTT.

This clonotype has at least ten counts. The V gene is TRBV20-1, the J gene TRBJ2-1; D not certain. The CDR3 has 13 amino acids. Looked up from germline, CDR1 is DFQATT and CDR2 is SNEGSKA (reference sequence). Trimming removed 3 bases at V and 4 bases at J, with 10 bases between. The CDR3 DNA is TGCAGTGCTAGCCAAGCGCCTTACAATGAGCAGTTCTTC. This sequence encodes CSASQAPYNEQFF.

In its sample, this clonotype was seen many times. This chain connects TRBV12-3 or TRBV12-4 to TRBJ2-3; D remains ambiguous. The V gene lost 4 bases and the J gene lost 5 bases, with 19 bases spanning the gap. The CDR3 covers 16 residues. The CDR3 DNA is TGTGCCAGCAGTTCTCGACCCGGGCAGCCTAAAGATACGCAGTATTTT. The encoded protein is CASSSRPGQPKDTQYF.

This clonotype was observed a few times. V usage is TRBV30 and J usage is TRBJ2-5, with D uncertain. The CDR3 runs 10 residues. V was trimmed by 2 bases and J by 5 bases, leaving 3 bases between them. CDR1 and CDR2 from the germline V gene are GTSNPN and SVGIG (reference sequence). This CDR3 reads CAWSKETQYF. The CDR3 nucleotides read TGTGCCTGGAGTAAGGAGACCCAGTACTTC.

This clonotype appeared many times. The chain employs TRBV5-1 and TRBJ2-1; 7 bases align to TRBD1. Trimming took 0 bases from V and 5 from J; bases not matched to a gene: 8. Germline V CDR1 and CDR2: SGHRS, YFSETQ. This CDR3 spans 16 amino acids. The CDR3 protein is CASSLDPGQINNEQFF. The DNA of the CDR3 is TGCGCCAGCAGCTTGGATCCGGGACAGATAAACAATGAGCAGTTCTTC.

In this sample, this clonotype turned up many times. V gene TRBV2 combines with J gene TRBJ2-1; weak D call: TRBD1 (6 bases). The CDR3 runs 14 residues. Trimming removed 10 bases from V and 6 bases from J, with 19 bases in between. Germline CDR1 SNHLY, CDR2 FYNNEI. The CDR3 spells CATKTGGVFNEQFF. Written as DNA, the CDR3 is TGTGCCACCAAGACAGGTGGGGTTTTCAATGAGCAGTTCTTC.

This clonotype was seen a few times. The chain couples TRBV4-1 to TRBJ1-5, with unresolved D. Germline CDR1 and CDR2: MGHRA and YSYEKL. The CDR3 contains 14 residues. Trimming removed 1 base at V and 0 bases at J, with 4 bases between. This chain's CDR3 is CASSQGASNQPQHF. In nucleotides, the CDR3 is TGCGCCAGCAGCCAAGGGGCTAGCAATCAGCCCCAGCATTTT.

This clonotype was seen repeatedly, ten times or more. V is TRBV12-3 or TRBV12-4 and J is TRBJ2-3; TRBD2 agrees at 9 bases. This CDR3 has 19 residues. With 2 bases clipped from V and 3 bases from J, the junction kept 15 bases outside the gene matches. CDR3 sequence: CASSLSRLAARHRTDTQYF. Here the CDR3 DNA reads TGTGCCAGCAGTTTATCTCGACTAGCGGCCCGGCACCGGACAGATACGCAGTATTTT.

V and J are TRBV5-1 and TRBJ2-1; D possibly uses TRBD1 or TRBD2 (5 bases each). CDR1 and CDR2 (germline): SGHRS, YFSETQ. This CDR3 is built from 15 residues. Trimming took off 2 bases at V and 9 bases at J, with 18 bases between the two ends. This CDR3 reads CASSLTGTERSEQFF. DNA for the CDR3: TGCGCCAGCAGCTTAACTGGGACCGAAAGGAGTGAGCAGTTCTTC.

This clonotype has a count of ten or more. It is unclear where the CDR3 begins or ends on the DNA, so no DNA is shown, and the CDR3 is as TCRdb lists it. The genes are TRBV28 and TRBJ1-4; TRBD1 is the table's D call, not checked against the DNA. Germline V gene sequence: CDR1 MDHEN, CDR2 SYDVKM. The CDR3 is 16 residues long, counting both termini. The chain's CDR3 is CASSSVRGPTNEKLFF.

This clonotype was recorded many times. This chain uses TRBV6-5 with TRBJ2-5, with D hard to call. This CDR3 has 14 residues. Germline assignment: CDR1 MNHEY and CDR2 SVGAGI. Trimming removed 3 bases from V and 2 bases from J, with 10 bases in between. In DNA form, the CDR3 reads TGTGCCAGCAGTTATTCGTCATCACAAGAGACCCAGTACTTC. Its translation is CASSYSSSQETQYF.

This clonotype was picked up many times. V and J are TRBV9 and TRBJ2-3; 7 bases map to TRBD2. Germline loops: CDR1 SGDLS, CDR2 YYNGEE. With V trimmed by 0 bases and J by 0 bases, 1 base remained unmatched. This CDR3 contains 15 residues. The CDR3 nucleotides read TGTGCCAGCAGCGTAGACGGGGGGAGCACAGATACGCAGTATTTT. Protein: CASSVDGGSTDTQYF.

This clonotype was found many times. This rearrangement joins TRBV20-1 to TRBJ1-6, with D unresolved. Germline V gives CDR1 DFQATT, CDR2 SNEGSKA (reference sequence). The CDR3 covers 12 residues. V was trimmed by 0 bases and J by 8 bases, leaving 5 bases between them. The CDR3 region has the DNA TGCAGTGCTAGAGATGGCGATTCACCCCTCCACTTT. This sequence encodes CSARDGDSPLHF.

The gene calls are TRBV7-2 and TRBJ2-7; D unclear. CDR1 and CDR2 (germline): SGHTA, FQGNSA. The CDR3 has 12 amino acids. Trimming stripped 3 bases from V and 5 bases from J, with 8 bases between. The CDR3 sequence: CASSLTRNEQYF. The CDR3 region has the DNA TGTGCCAGCAGCTTGACACGAAACGAGCAGTACTTC.

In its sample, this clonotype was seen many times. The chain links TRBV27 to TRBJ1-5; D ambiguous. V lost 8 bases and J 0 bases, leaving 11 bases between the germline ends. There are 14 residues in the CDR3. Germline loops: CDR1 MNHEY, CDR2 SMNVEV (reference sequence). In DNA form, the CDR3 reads TGTGCCAGCTTTGACCCCACTAGCAATCAGCCCCAGCATTTT. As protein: CASFDPTSNQPQHF.

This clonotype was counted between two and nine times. CDR3 in amino acids: CASSPLQGVKNIQYF. For the CDR3, the DNA is TGTGCCAGCTCACCACTGCAGGGGGTCAAAAACATTCAGTACTTC. The rearrangement links TRBV18 to TRBJ2-4; 7 bases map to TRBD1. Germline assignment: CDR1 KGHSH and CDR2 LQKENI. After removal of 1 base from V and 3 bases from J, the junction contained 3 bases not matched to a gene. This CDR3 is 15 amino acids long.

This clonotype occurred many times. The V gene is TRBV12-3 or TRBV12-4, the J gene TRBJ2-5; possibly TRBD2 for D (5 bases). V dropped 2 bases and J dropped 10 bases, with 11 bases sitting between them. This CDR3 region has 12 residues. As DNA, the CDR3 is TGTGCCAGCAGTTTACTGCCGGGGAGCCAGTACTTC. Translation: CASSLLPGSQYF.

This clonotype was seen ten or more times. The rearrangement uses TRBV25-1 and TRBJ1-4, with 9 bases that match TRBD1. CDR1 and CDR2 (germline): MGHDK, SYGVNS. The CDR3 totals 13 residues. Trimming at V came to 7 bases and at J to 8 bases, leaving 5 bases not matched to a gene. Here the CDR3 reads CASKQGANEKLFF. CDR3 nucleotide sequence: TGTGCCAGCAAACAGGGGGCCAACGAAAAACTGTTTTTT.

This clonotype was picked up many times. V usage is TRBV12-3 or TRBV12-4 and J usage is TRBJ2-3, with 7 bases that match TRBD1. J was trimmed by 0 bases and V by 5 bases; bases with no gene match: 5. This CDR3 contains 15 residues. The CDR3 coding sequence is TGTGCCAGCAGTGCCCCGGGACAGAGCACAGATACGCAGTATTTT. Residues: CASSAPGQSTDTQYF.